Reported below is one TCR beta chain. Its antigen is undetermined. These data originate in a study of OX40 agonist ivuxolimab in advanced cancers. At the level of the study: Ivuxolimab, which patients received intravenously every 2 weeks, was dosed at 0.01 to 10 mg/kg. Whole-study findings and limits: Patients with a partial response at 0.1-3.0 mg/kg had among the lowest clonal expansion.

TCRdb keeps only in-frame clones here, not all; method: immunoSEQ multiplex PCR. The sample lists 65,000 to 80,000 clones; about four fifths were seen once. CDR1 is SGHDT, CDR2 YYEEEE, per germline. The V and J ends lost 2 bases and 4 bases respectively, with 14 bases between them. There are 15 residues in the CDR3. This receptor was obtained from an adult with an advanced solid tumor such as melanoma, head and neck, liver or kidney cancer. The gene calls are TRBV5-6 and TRBJ2-3, with TRBD2 as a possible D gene (6 bases). The source was CD4+ or CD8+ T cells sorted from blood, collected in a trial of the OX40 agonist ivuxolimab. The CDR3 sequence is CASSLYGGSADTQYF. Written as DNA, the CDR3 is TGTGCCAGCAGCTTATACGGGGGTTCAGCAGATACGCAGTATTTT.